The rows below give T cell receptor beta chains drawn from one sample of a study of post-analysis software for immune sequencing data. One entry per CDR3 protein results from TCRdb running MiXCR on the PCR reads. The sample includes some 690,000 distinct CDR3 sequences, more than 50% seen only once; the top ten take around 11%. Sequenced sample: blood. The receptors were gathered from a girl aged 2-15 years with multiple sclerosis. Each CDR3 is given with its conserved first and last residue. Fields, in order: V gene, J gene, CDR3 protein.

>TRBV24-1|TRBJ1-2
CATSDRGGPNYGYTF
>TRBV7-9|TRBJ2-1
CASSLAPLYEQFF
>TRBV7-2|TRBJ2-3
CASSLFSSPGRGRGTDTQYF
>TRBV7-2|TRBJ2-1
CASSYDGTPSYNGQFF
>TRBV29-1|TRBJ2-2
CSVEAPGLTGPLNTGELFF
>TRBV27|TRBJ1-2
CASSQGQLANYGYTF
>TRBV10-1|TRBJ2-1
CASSEFIAGGTQNEQFF
>TRBV12-3/TRBV12-4|TRBJ2-5
CASRGQFTETQYF
>TRBV7-3|TRBJ2-3
CASSPYPPDTQYF
>TRBV7-2|TRBJ1-1
CASSLGHGPWEAFF
>TRBV27|TRBJ2-1
CASKNPLAGHYNEQFF
>TRBV11-2|-
CASSFGTGGHQETQYF
>TRBV29-1|TRBJ2-1
CSVDPVVNEQFF
>TRBV5-1|TRBJ2-7
CASSLGGSSYEQYF
>TRBV5-6|TRBJ2-1
CASSFQGGSADNEQFF
>TRBV4-1|TRBJ1-1
CASSQVWLNTEAFF
>TRBV7-9|TRBJ2-1
CASSLVGAGLGPNEQFF